Following are 12 T cell receptor beta chains from one sample sequenced in a study of immune heterogeneity within non-small cell lung tumors (dated 2018 in TCRdb). The run used a HiSeq X Ten. The TCR beta CDR3 region was amplified with a multiplex PCR system whose first round of roughly 11 cycles used 32 V-gene forward primers and 13 J-gene reverse primers. TCRdb reran the public reads through fastp at Q25 and MiXCR, keeping productive beta chains. Each CDR3 protein appears once, grouped with its most common genes and DNA. The sample table shows over 10,000 distinct CDR3 sequences, and 20% to 25% are seen once. The ten top clones hold roughly 13% of the sample. Genomic DNA was extracted from bulk tumor tissue and used as the TCR template, and approximately 600 ng gDNA was amplified per sample. Multiple biopsies per primary tumor were taken during surgery, spaced as far apart as possible within the tumor mass. Patients in the study cohort, which was described as untreated, were newly diagnosed NSCLC cases going through curative surgery.

The source material was lung tumor tissue. These receptors were taken from a man in his fifties or sixties with non-small cell lung cancer.

V is TRBV6-2 or TRBV6-3 and J is TRBJ1-2; D remains ambiguous. The germline V gene encodes CDR1 MNHEY and CDR2 SVGEGT. V was pared by 1 base and J by 0 bases, with 6 bases between. The CDR3 covers 14 residues. CDR3 residues: CASSYFAANYGYTF. The CDR3 nucleotides are TGTGCCAGCAGTTACTTCGCGGCTAACTATGGCTACACCTTC.

This clonotype was found many times. V is TRBV7-9 and J is TRBJ2-1; 11 positions match TRBD2. CDR1 is SEHNR and CDR2 is FQNEAQ in the germline V gene (reference sequence). The V segment lost 6 bases and the J segment 2 bases; nucleotides outside the gene matches: 9. This CDR3 has 17 amino acids. The chain's CDR3 is CASSSTSGIGTYNEQFF. The CDR3 nucleotides read TGTGCCAGCAGTTCGACTAGCGGGATAGGCACCTACAATGAGCAGTTCTTC. Full variable domain (missing parts from reference TRBV7-9 and TRBJ2-1): DTGVSQNPRHKITKRGQNVTFRCDPISEHNRLYWYRQTLGQGPEFLTYFQNEAQLEKSRLLSDRFSAERPKGSFSTLEIQRTEQGDSAMYLCASSSTSGIGTYNEQFFGPGTRLTVL.

The sample holds many counts of this clonotype. The rearrangement uses TRBV6-1 and TRBJ2-1; TRBD1 agrees at 8 bases. From germline, CDR1 is MNHNS and CDR2 SASEGT. V trimming: 5 bases; J trimming: 6 bases; junction bases outside the gene matches: 3. The CDR3 has 13 amino acids. The CDR3 coding sequence is TGTGCCAGCAGTCACAGGGGGGTCAATGAGCAGTTCTTC. Encoded protein: CASSHRGVNEQFF.

Details on this clonotype: This likely comes from a read error, as the CDR3 has no conserved phenylalanine or tryptophan at its end. DNA for the CDR3: TGTGCCAGAAGCTTAGATCTGCTCGGTGAGCAGTTCTTA. This codes for CARSLDLLGEQFL. The V and J genes are TRBV11-2 and TRBJ2-1; D remains ambiguous. This CDR3 region has 13 residues. The germline gives CDR1 SGHAT, CDR2 FQNNGV.

CDR3 in amino acids: CASSSLRWSNEQFF. The CDR3 coding sequence is TGTGCCAGCAGCTCACTGAGGTGGTCCAATGAGCAGTTCTTC. The chain uses TRBV7-3 and TRBJ2-1, with D unclear. There are 14 residues in the CDR3. The V gene lost 4 bases and the J gene lost 6 bases, with 13 bases spanning the gap. Per the germline V gene, CDR1 is SGHTA and CDR2 is FQGTGA. The variable domain in full, with the rest retrieved from reference TRBV7-3 and TRBJ2-1, is GAGVSQTPSNKVTEKGKYVELRCDPISGHTALYWYRQSLGQGPEFLIYFQGTGAADDSGLPNDRFFAVRPEGSVSTLKIQRTERGDSAVYLCASSSLRWSNEQFFGPGTRLTVL.

Turning to this clonotype: This may arise from a read error, as a much more abundant clone is one base away. This chain connects TRBV18 to TRBJ1-4; D is unclear. V lost 4 bases to trimming and J lost 10 bases, with 10 bases between them. The CDR3 totals 12 residues. From germline, CDR1 is KGHSH and CDR2 LQKENI. DNA of the CDR3: TGTGCCAGCTCACGGAGGAACGGAAAACTGTTTTTT. Amino acid sequence: CASSRRNGKLFF.

A remark on this clonotype: One end of the junction does not line up with germline, which may come from a read error. The chain carries TRBV5-4 and TRBJ1-1; a weak D match, TRBD1 (5 bases). CDR1 is SGHNT and CDR2 is YYREEE in the germline V gene (reference sequence). The CDR3 has 15 amino acids. The CDR3 loop is CANSLLTETNTEAFF. The CDR3 DNA is TGTGCCAACAGCTTGCTGACAGAGACGAACACTGAAGCTTTCTTT.

This clonotype was counted at least ten times. This sequence joins TRBV5-1 and TRBJ2-7, with 7 bases lining up with TRBD2. The length of the CDR3 is 14 residues. From germline, CDR1 is SGHRS and CDR2 YFSETQ. With V trimmed by 6 bases and J by 7 bases, 13 bases remained unmatched. In DNA, the CDR3 is TGCGCCAGCAAATCCGCCCTAGCGGTCGGGGAGCAGTACTTC. Protein sequence: CASKSALAVGEQYF.

This clonotype has ten or more counts. This rearrangement joins TRBV11-2 to TRBJ1-3; no definite D call. This CDR3 is built from 15 residues. Trimming pared 0 bases from V and 0 bases from J, leaving 6 bases between. Looked up from germline, CDR1 is SGHAT and CDR2 is FQNNGV. The CDR3 DNA reads as TGTGCCAGCAGCTTAGATTTTGGCTCTGGAAACACCATATATTTT. Translated: CASSLDFGSGNTIYF. Looking up the rest from reference TRBV11-2 and TRBJ1-3 gives the full variable domain: EAGVAQSPRYKIIEKRQSVAFWCNPISGHATLYWYQQILGQGPKLLIQFQNNGVVDDSQLPKDRFSAERLKGVDSTLKIQPAKLEDSAVYLCASSLDFGSGNTIYFGEGSWLTVV.

V is TRBV29-1 and J is TRBJ2-3; D gene ambiguous. There are 12 residues in the CDR3. Germline V lookup: CDR1 SQVTM, CDR2 ANQGSEA. Trimming stripped 3 bases from V and 0 bases from J, with 4 bases between. The CDR3 is CSVDPSTDTQYF. The CDR3 DNA reads TGCAGCGTTGATCCTAGCACAGATACGCAGTATTTT.

This clonotype was seen only a few times. This chain links TRBV19 with TRBJ1-1, with TRBD1 identical over 9 bases. CDR3 length: 15 residues. J gave up 2 bases and V 5 bases, and 6 bases lay outside the gene matches. Germline CDR1 reads LNHDA; CDR2 reads SQIVND (reference sequence). This CDR3 reads CASSRTGESNTEAFF. DNA of the CDR3: TGTGCCAGTAGTCGGACAGGGGAGTCTAACACTGAAGCTTTCTTT.

This clonotype was recorded many times. This chain links TRBV2 with TRBJ1-1, with TRBD1 matching over 12 bases. V lost 7 bases, J lost 5 bases, and 14 bases stayed unmatched. The CDR3 extends over 17 amino acids. CDR1 is SNHLY and CDR2 is FYNNEI in the germline V gene. In DNA, the CDR3 is TGTGCCAGCATTGGGACAGGGGGCCCACTGGGAGGAACTGAAGCTTTCTTT. Its translation is CASIGTGGPLGGTEAFF.